This T cell receptor beta chain was captured in a study of CD8+CD57+ T cells in acquired aplastic anemia (dated by TCRdb to 2016 to 2019). About the study as a whole: A mean of roughly 3.2 ug of DNA, ranging from about 0.19 to 27.4 ug, was extracted from sorted CD4+ and CD8+ cells. CD8+CD57+ expansion was defined as frequency above the mean frequency observed in healthy subjects. What the work shows at the level of the full study, not this receptor alone: CD8+ Simpson's diversity did not differ significantly between patients and healthy controls (P=0.060). Nearly 30 CD8+ CDR3 sequences were found in both patients and controls but appeared to be highly expressed in patients and within the immunodominant clones of the patients.

On this clonotype itself: No cognate antigen has been identified for it. Nothing much larger sits one base from this clone, and base qualities are not available.

The CDR1 and CDR2 encoded by the germline V gene (reference sequence) are LNHDA and SQIVND. The CDR3, from cysteine to phenylalanine, totals 15 residues. The only DNA kept is the CDR3, 45 bases in frame from the first base. Here V drops 4 bases and J drops 2 bases, and the junction holds 3 bases not matched to any gene. The patients picked for sequencing were ones in whom flow cytometry had shown an expansion of CD8+CD57+ cells. Severe acquired aplastic anemia was diagnosed in all patients according to International Study of Aplastic Anemia and Agranulocytosis and Camitta criteria. No therapy had been received by the patients at the time of blood sampling. In the study, sorted CD4+ and CD8+ blood T cells from patients with severe aplastic anemia and from healthy subjects underwent deep sequencing of TCR repertoires. In the USA, patient enrollment took place under clinicaltrials.gov protocols 00001620, 01623167, 00001397, 00071045, 00081523 and 00961064. Ficoll-Paque density gradient centrifugation was used to isolate peripheral blood mononuclear cells. Before DNA was extracted, CD4+ and CD8+ T cells were sorted using either FACS or magnetic beads.

Profiling of TCR beta VDJ combinations and CDR3 sequences used genomic DNA as the template. An Illumina HiSeq 2000 was used for TCR repertoire sequencing. The original pipeline was this. TRBV/TRBJ rearrangement plots, CDR3 size and DJ length profiles, and Simpson's diversity index were used to assess repertoires. Whichever DNA sequence was most abundant in the deep sequencing data was defined as the immunodominant clone. CDR3 amino acid sequences were screened for sharing across subjects and were compared with published repertoires and the VDJdb database. TCRdb reworked the public reads: Q25 trimming with fastp, MiXCR clone assembly, productive beta chains retained. When rows share a CDR3 protein, they turn into one entry using the most common DNA and genes. The V and J calls shown here were made by TCRdb, not taken from the authors' results. The table for this sample lists about 98,000 distinct CDR3 sequences; about 66% of them were counted only once. The ten largest make up 65% of the sample.

The chain employs TRBV19 and TRBJ2-3; the junction holds 10 bases that match TRBD2. This receptor was identified in a human donor with aplastic anemia. The sequencing input was sorted CD4+, CD8+, or CD8+CD57+ T cells (not recorded which) from PBMCs. CDR3 loop: CASSTGLADTDTQYF. The sequenced DNA is TGTGCCAGTAGTACAGGACTAGCGGACACAGATACGCAGTATTTT. Joined to the reference TRBV19 and TRBJ2-3 proteins, this CDR3 gives the full variable domain: DGGITQSPKYLFRKEGQNVTLSCEQNLNHDAMYWYRQDPGQGLRLIYYSQIVNDFQKGDIAEGYSVSREKKESFPLTVTSAQKNPTAFYLCASSTGLADTDTQYFGPGTRLTVL.